Shown below are 23 T cell receptor beta chains from a single sample sequenced in a study of OX40 agonist ivuxolimab in advanced cancers. The table came from immunoSEQ multiplex PCR; TCRdb's copy has only in-frame clones and leaves some out. The sample carries around 40,000 clones, more than 80% recorded once. The sample in question was CD4+ or CD8+ T cells sorted from blood, obtained in a trial of the OX40 agonist ivuxolimab. The receptors here all came from an adult with an advanced solid tumor such as melanoma, head and neck, liver or kidney cancer.

This chain joins TRBV11-1 and TRBJ2-3; TRBD2 is a possible D gene (6 bases). This CDR3 contains 17 residues. Looked up from germline, CDR1 is SGHAT and CDR2 is FQDESV (reference sequence). The V gene lost 1 base and the J gene lost 0 bases, with 14 bases spanning the gap. CDR3 coding DNA: TGTGCCAGCAGCTTAGGACGGCTAGCGACTAGCACAGATACGCAGTATTTT. This encodes CASSLGRLATSTDTQYF. Full variable domain (rest looked up from reference TRBV11-1 and TRBJ2-3): EAEVAQSPRYKITEKSQAVAFWCDPISGHATLYWYRQILGQGPELLVQFQDESVVDDSQLPKDRFSAERLKGVDSTLKIQPAELGDSAMYLCASSLGRLATSTDTQYFGPGTRLTVL.

The rearrangement joins TRBV5-4 to TRBJ2-7; D is possibly TRBD1 (5 bases). There are 12 residues in the CDR3. Trimming left V 4 bases short and J 4 bases short, with 9 bases between. CDR1 SGHNT and CDR2 YYREEE come from the germline V gene (reference sequence). CDR3 protein: CASSRGSYEQYF. Here the CDR3 DNA reads TGTGCCAGCAGCAGGGGTTCGTACGAGCAGTACTTC.

The chain couples TRBV19 to TRBJ2-3; 8 bases agree with TRBD2. The V gene end was trimmed by 5 bases and the J gene end by 6 bases; junction bases not matched to a gene: 7. Looked up from germline, CDR1 is LNHDA and CDR2 is SQIVND (reference sequence). The CDR3 has 14 residues. The CDR3 here is CASSRTSPKDTQYF. CDR3 in DNA: TGTGCCAGTAGTCGGACTAGCCCCAAGGATACGCAGTATTTT.

V gene TRBV4-2 combines with J gene TRBJ2-5; 10 bases fit TRBD2. V trimming: 0 bases; J trimming: 6 bases; junction bases outside the gene matches: 13. CDR1 and CDR2 (germline): LGHNA, YNFKEQ. The CDR3 is made up of 18 amino acids. In DNA form, the CDR3 reads TGTGCCAGCAGCCAAGAAACGGTAGGAGCGGGAGGGCAGAAGACCCAGTACTTC. Amino acid sequence: CASSQETVGAGGQKTQYF.

This clone was observed a few times. The chain is built from TRBV5-8 and TRBJ1-6, with unresolved D. The CDR3 is 14 amino acids. CDR1 SGHTS and CDR2 YDEGEE come from the germline V gene. V dropped 2 bases and J dropped 9 bases, with 12 bases sitting between them. The CDR3 bases are TGTGCCAGCAGCTTCGGAGGTTTCACTTCACCCCTCCACTTT. Amino acid sequence: CASSFGGFTSPLHF.

V usage is TRBV6-6 and J usage is TRBJ2-2, with 10 positions matching TRBD1. J lost 8 bases, V lost 2 bases, and 5 bases had no gene match. Germline-derived CDR1 and CDR2 are MNHNY and SVGAGI (reference sequence). The CDR3 is 15 residues long. The CDR3 sequence: CASSYPGQGPGELFF. CDR3 DNA sequence: TGTGCCAGCAGTTACCCGGGACAGGGGCCTGGGGAGCTGTTTTTT.

This chain links TRBV7-9 with TRBJ1-1; tentatively, D is TRBD1 (6 bases). The CDR3 has 17 amino acids. The ends were cut back, 5 bases at V and 0 bases at J, with 19 bases in the middle. Germline-derived CDR1 and CDR2 are SEHNR and FQNEAQ (reference sequence). The CDR3 loop reads CASSPVGRGDMNTEAFF. For the CDR3, the DNA is TGTGCCAGCAGCCCAGTGGGCAGGGGCGATATGAACACTGAAGCTTTCTTT.

The V call is TRBV10-3, the J call TRBJ2-7; 7 positions match TRBD1. Germline CDR1 ENHRY, CDR2 SYGVKD. The CDR3 contains 11 residues. With V trimmed by 10 bases and J by 2 bases, 2 bases remained unmatched. CDR3 nucleotide sequence: TGTGCCACACAGGGGACCTACGAGCAGTACTTC. Protein product: CATQGTYEQYF.

V and J are TRBV2 and TRBJ1-1; maybe TRBD1 (6 bases). The CDR3 is 15 amino acids. The germline CDR1 and CDR2 sequences are SNHLY and FYNNEI. V lost 4 bases and J 5 bases, leaving 17 bases between the germline ends. CDR3: CASSARQDRQTEAFF. For the CDR3, the DNA is TGTGCCAGCAGTGCCCGACAGGACCGGCAGACTGAAGCTTTCTTT.

The chain combines TRBV7-2 with TRBJ2-1, with 7 bases that match TRBD1. Losses at the gene ends were 5 bases for V and 5 bases for J; bases not matched to a gene: 6. Germline V CDR1 and CDR2: SGHTA, FQGNSA. The CDR3 is 14 residues long. For the CDR3, the DNA is TGTGCCAGCAGCCCGCGACAGGGTCACAATGAGCAGTTCTTC. Translating gives CASSPRQGHNEQFF.

In this sample, this clone turned up a few times. The CDR3 loop is CASSQDQSGATEAFF. The CDR3 DNA follows: TGCGCCAGCAGCCAAGATCAGAGCGGGGCCACTGAAGCTTTCTTT. The chain joins TRBV4-1 to TRBJ1-1; maybe TRBD1 (5 bases). CDR3 length: 15 residues. Per the germline V gene, CDR1 is MGHRA and CDR2 is YSYEKL. Trimming removed 0 bases at V and 4 bases at J, with 12 bases between.

The gene calls are TRBV19 and TRBJ2-5; the D gene is possibly TRBD2 (5 bases). The CDR3 consists of 15 residues. With 0 bases removed from V and 2 bases from J, the gap between germline ends came to 10 bases. The germline CDR1 and CDR2 sequences are LNHDA and SQIVND (reference sequence). The CDR3 nucleotides read TGTGCCAGTAGTATAGATTCCAGAGGGCAAGAGACCCAGTACTTC. Translation gives CASSIDSRGQETQYF.

The J gene is TRBJ1-4, the V gene TRBV18, with 9 bases matching TRBD1. Per the germline V gene, CDR1 is KGHSH and CDR2 is LQKENI. The CDR3 contains 14 residues. Trimming took 4 bases from V and 8 from J; bases not matched to a gene: 5. The CDR3: CASSRTGETEKLFF. For the CDR3, the DNA is TGTGCCAGCTCACGGACAGGGGAGACAGAAAAACTGTTTTTT.

The rearrangement joins TRBV5-4 to TRBJ1-1; the match to TRBD1 covers 7 bases. V lost 0 bases to trimming and J lost 0 bases; unmatched junction nucleotides: 2. CDR3 length: 15 residues. Germline CDR1 SGHNT, CDR2 YYREEE (reference sequence). CDR3 residues: CASSLGGQMNTEAFF. CDR3 nucleotide sequence: TGTGCCAGCAGCTTGGGGGGACAGATGAACACTGAAGCTTTCTTT.

This clone appeared a single time. The genes are TRBV7-2 and TRBJ2-4, with 8 bases fitting TRBD1. The CDR3 is 16 residues long. Trimming at V came to 4 bases and at J to 0 bases, leaving 5 bases not matched to a gene. From germline, CDR1 is SGHTA and CDR2 FQGNSA. The CDR3 sequence is CASSSTGEIAKNIQYF. As DNA, the CDR3 is TGTGCCAGCAGCTCGACAGGGGAGATAGCCAAAAACATTCAGTACTTC.

This chain uses TRBV6-6 with TRBJ1-1, with 9 bases aligning to TRBD1. The CDR3 is made up of 14 amino acids. With 3 bases clipped from V and 5 bases from J, the junction kept 4 bases outside the gene matches. CDR1 is MNHNY and CDR2 is SVGAGI in the germline V gene (reference sequence). This CDR3 is CASSYIGQGTEAFF. In DNA form, the CDR3 reads TGTGCCAGCAGTTATATAGGACAGGGGACTGAAGCTTTCTTT.

CDR3 in DNA: TGTGCCAGCAGCCCTCCGGGACTAGTAGAGACCCAGTACTTC. It is translated as CASSPPGLVETQYF. The chain recombines TRBV7-2 with TRBJ2-5, with 8 nucleotides matching TRBD2. Trimming at V came to 5 bases and at J to 4 bases, leaving 6 bases not matched to a gene. Germline loops: CDR1 SGHTA, CDR2 FQGNSA. This CDR3 spans 14 amino acids.

J is TRBJ1-1 and V is TRBV7-2; D gene unclear. The CDR3 sequence is 15 residues long. Trimming cost V 5 bases and J 4 bases, with 17 bases left between them. The germline gives CDR1 SGHTA, CDR2 FQGNSA. The DNA for the CDR3 is TGTGCCAGCAGCGGGCGGCCAGGTAGGATCACTGAAGCTTTCTTT. Translated: CASSGRPGRITEAFF.

The sample holds a few counts of this clone. The chain links TRBV6-1 to TRBJ1-5; 9 nucleotides match TRBD1. The V segment lost 6 bases and the J segment 1 base; nucleotides outside the gene matches: 1. The CDR3 spans 14 residues. Germline CDR1 MNHNS, CDR2 SASEGT. The CDR3 DNA reads as TGTGCCAGCAGGACAGGGGGGAGCAATCAGCCCCAGCATTTT. Translated: CASRTGGSNQPQHF.

The V call is TRBV7-8, the J call TRBJ1-2; D gene uncertain. The germline gives CDR1 SGHVS, CDR2 FQNEAQ. CDR3 size: 13 residues. V gave up 1 base and J gave up 4 bases, with 7 bases separating them. CDR3 loop: CASSLDGSYGYTF. Written as DNA, the CDR3 is TGTGCCAGCAGCTTAGACGGTTCCTATGGCTACACCTTC. Full variable domain (outside the CDR3, taken from reference TRBV7-8 and TRBJ1-2): GAGVSQSPRYKVAKRGQDVALRCDPISGHVSLFWYQQALGQGPEFLTYFQNEAQLDKSGLPSDRFFAERPEGSVSTLKIQRTQQEDSAVYLCASSLDGSYGYTFGSGTRLTVV.

V usage is TRBV5-8 and J usage is TRBJ1-2; TRBD1 agrees at 7 bases. CDR1 is SGHTS, CDR2 YDEGEE, per germline. This CDR3 is built from 14 residues. With V trimmed by 0 bases and J by 4 bases, 3 bases remained unmatched. The DNA for the CDR3 is TGTGCCAGCAGCTTGGGAGACAGGGCCTATGGCTACACCTTC. Protein sequence: CASSLGDRAYGYTF.

V gene TRBV6-1 combines with J gene TRBJ2-7, with D perhaps matching TRBD1 (6 bases). V lost 5 bases, J lost 7 bases, and 18 bases lay in between. CDR3 size: 14 residues. Germline V lookup: CDR1 MNHNS, CDR2 SASEGT. The CDR3 nucleotides are TGTGCCAGCAGTAGAGAATTGGGGGCCGGAGAGCAGTACTTC. It codes for CASSRELGAGEQYF.

The CDR3 bases are TGTGCCAGCAGCTTAGCAGCGGGACCCGATACGCAGTATTTT. This gives the protein CASSLAAGPDTQYF. V is TRBV7-2 and J is TRBJ2-3; TRBD2 matches 7 bases. The CDR3 is made up of 14 amino acids. Trimming removed 0 bases from V and 6 bases from J; junction bases left unmatched: 3. The germline V gene encodes CDR1 SGHTA and CDR2 FQGNSA.